This T cell receptor beta chain was recovered during a study of blood T cell repertoires in COVID-19. Study summary: The United States, Italy and Spain supplied acute and convalescent COVID-19 samples.

This clone has only a few counts. Everyone who took part was 18 to 89 years old, and they came from 24 US areas. Participant-given clinical history determined each cohort assignment. This table comes from immunoSEQ multiplex PCR, and its TCRdb copy is limited to in-frame clones, with some not included. The profile shows approximately 310,000 clones, approximately 85% of them singletons. The CDR3 spans 18 residues. The V segment lost 1 base and the J segment 2 bases; nucleotides outside the gene matches: 9. Looked up from germline, CDR1 is LNHDA and CDR2 is SQIVND (reference sequence). This chain links TRBV19 with TRBJ1-4, with 8 bases that match TRBD1. The sequenced material came from PBMCs or T cells enriched from blood (not recorded which). This clonotype originated in a man aged 25-45 years who had recovered from COVID-19. CDR3 amino acids: CASSIVGTGRVTNEKLFF. The CDR3 DNA follows: TGTGCCAGTAGTATAGTCGGGACAGGCCGTGTGACTAATGAAAAACTGTTTTTT.